Listed below are T cell receptor beta chains from one sample, sequenced in a study of T-cell reconstitution after alpha-beta-depleted transplantation in children. TCRdb re-derived calls from the PCR reads in MiXCR, one entry per CDR3 protein. This sample has approximately 350,000 distinct CDR3 sequences; more than 10% occur once, and the top ten carry approximately 4.2%. Source: PBMCs, taken from the stem cell graft. These receptors were taken from a human donor who donated a stem cell graft to a child with Fanconi anemia. Both conserved end residues are part of each CDR3. Each record gives: D gene, clone size, J gene, V gene, CDR3 DNA, CDR3 protein. The D gene is left open where the match is weak. The size field is filled for only some rows; it gives once, few, many or a size class.

>-|many|TRBJ2-7|TRBV25-1
TGTGCCAGCAGTGGCGAGGCGACCGACCCCTACGAGCAGTACTTC
CASSGEATDPYEQYF
>-|few|TRBJ1-2|TRBV9
TGTGCCAGCAGCGTAAATACCCGATTGGGTGGCTATGGCTACACCTTC
CASSVNTRLGGYGYTF
>TRBD1|few|TRBJ1-2|TRBV10-3
TGTGCCATCAGTGAAAGACAGGGCTATGGCTACACCTTC
CAISERQGYGYTF
>-|-|TRBJ1-2|TRBV5-1
TGCGCCAGCAGCTTGAGGCAGGGCGGTCTTGATCGCTACACCTTC
CASSLRQGGLDRYTF
>-|many|TRBJ2-2|TRBV4-3
TGCGCCAGCAGCCAAGCTTCCGGGTCCTACACCGGGGAGCTGTTTTTT
CASSQASGSYTGELFF
>-|many|TRBJ1-1|TRBV5-1
TGTGCCAGCAGCTTAGAGTGGGGCACTGAAGCTTTCTTT
CASSLEWGTEAFF
>TRBD1|few|TRBJ1-2|TRBV6-1
TGTGCCAGCAGTGAAACCCTGGGACAGGACCATGGCTACACCTTC
CASSETLGQDHGYTF
>-|few|TRBJ1-2|TRBV9
TGTGCCAGCAGCGTAGATGGTATCTCAGTCTATGGCTACACCTTC
CASSVDGISVYGYTF
>-|few|TRBJ2-1|TRBV12-3/TRBV12-4
TGTGCCAGCAGTTTTGAGGCCCTATACAGCGATGAGCAGTTCTTC
CASSFEALYSDEQFF
>TRBD2|many|TRBJ2-1|TRBV6-5
TGTGCCAGCAGTTACGAGCGGGGCCCCTACAATGAGCAGTTCTTC
CASSYERGPYNEQFF
>-|many|TRBJ1-3|TRBV12-3/TRBV12-4
TGTGCCAGCAGTTCGAGTGGGATCGGAGCCATATATTTT
CASSSSGIGAIYF
>TRBD1|few|TRBJ1-3|TRBV3-1
TGTGCCAGCAGCCAAGATCCAGGACAGGGGGCAAACACCATATATTTT
CASSQDPGQGANTIYF
>-|-|TRBJ2-2|TRBV10-3
TGTGCCATCAGTAGGGATTCCGGGGAGCTGTTTTTT
CAISRDSGELFF
>-|many|TRBJ1-1|TRBV10-3
TGTGCCATCAGTGATCGAGGAGCGGCGAACACTGAAGCTTTCTTT
CAISDRGAANTEAFF
>-|few|TRBJ1-1|TRBV12-3/TRBV12-4
TGTGCCAGCGGGGGGGATCCCCCAGGGAACACTGAAGCTTTCTTT
CASGGDPPGNTEAFF
>TRBD2|-|TRBJ2-1|TRBV3-1
TGTGCCAGCAGCCAATCTAGCGGGGGGGCCTTCAATGAGCAGTTCTTC
CASSQSSGGAFNEQFF
>TRBD1|few|TRBJ2-5|TRBV5-1
TGCGCCAGCAGCCGGGACAGGGCGTCCCAAGAGACCCAGTACTTC
CASSRDRASQETQYF
>-|many|TRBJ2-1|TRBV5-4
TGTGCCAGCAGACCCTGGGGGGTGAGCTCCTACAATGAGCAGTTCTTC
CASRPWGVSSYNEQFF
>TRBD1|many|TRBJ2-7|TRBV5-1
TGCGCCAGCAGCTTGTCGGGACAGGAATACGAGCAGTACTTC
CASSLSGQEYEQYF
>-|-|TRBJ2-7|TRBV29-1
TGCAGCGGGGGCGAGCAGGGGTGGGAAGACGAGCAGTACTTC
CSGGEQGWEDEQYF
>-|-|TRBJ1-1|TRBV5-1
TGCGCCAGCAGCCCGGGCCGGGTGAACACTGAAGCTTTCTTT
CASSPGRVNTEAFF
>-|-|TRBJ2-1|TRBV4-3
TGCGCCAGCAGCCAAGATTGGGGCTTCGACAATGAGCAGTTCTTC
CASSQDWGFDNEQFF
>-|few|TRBJ2-3|TRBV12-3/TRBV12-4
TGTGCCAGCAGTTTAGATCGACGAGGGGCAGATACGCAGTATTTT
CASSLDRRGADTQYF
>-|-|TRBJ1-4|TRBV29-1
TGCAGCGTTTCCGGCTATGAAAAACTGTTTTTT
CSVSGYEKLFF
>-|many|TRBJ2-7|TRBV6-2/TRBV6-3
TGTGCCAGCAGTTCCCCGAGGACTGCGGCCGAGCAGTACTTC
CASSSPRTAAEQYF
>-|once|TRBJ2-3|TRBV5-1
TGCGCCAGCAGCTTGGAGCGATGGGGGGCGGGAGATACGCAGTATTTT
CASSLERWGAGDTQYF
>-|-|TRBJ1-1|TRBV20-1
TGCAGTGCTAGAGATGCGGCACAGGGAGGGACTGAAGCTTTCTTT
CSARDAAQGGTEAFF
>TRBD1|-|TRBJ2-7|TRBV20-1
TGCAGTGCCGTATCGACCGGGGGACAGGAAAACCCCTACGAGCAGTACTTC
CSAVSTGGQENPYEQYF
>-|-|TRBJ2-7|TRBV5-6
TGTGCCAGCAGCTACCTCACAGGGATAGCCTACGAGCAGTACTTC
CASSYLTGIAYEQYF
>TRBD1|once|TRBJ1-1|TRBV20-1
TGCAGTGCCGACAGGGCTGGCACTGAAGCTTTCTTT
CSADRAGTEAFF
>-|few|TRBJ1-2|TRBV6-1
TGTGCCAGCAGTAACTATGGCTACACCTTC
CASSNYGYTF
>-|-|TRBJ1-1|TRBV29-1
TGCAGCGTTGCACAGTACATGAACACTGAAGCTTTCTTT
CSVAQYMNTEAFF
>TRBD1|few|TRBJ1-6|TRBV7-9
TGTGCCAGCAGCCGGGACAGGGGAGTTGGTAATTCACCCCTCCACTTT
CASSRDRGVGNSPLHF
>-|many|TRBJ1-1|TRBV5-4
TGTGCCAGCAGTTTCGAAAACACTGAAGCTTTCTTT
CASSFENTEAFF
>-|few|TRBJ2-5|TRBV5-1
TGCGCCAGCCGGAACGGACAGTCCCAAGAGACCCAGTACTTC
CASRNGQSQETQYF
>-|few|TRBJ2-5|TRBV30
TGTGCCTGGAGTAGGTTCCTTGGGGGACTCCAAGAGACCCAGTACTTC
CAWSRFLGGLQETQYF
>TRBD1|-|TRBJ1-4|TRBV5-6
TGTGCCAGCAGCTGGACAGGGAAGGGTGAGAATGAAAAACTGTTTTTT
CASSWTGKGENEKLFF